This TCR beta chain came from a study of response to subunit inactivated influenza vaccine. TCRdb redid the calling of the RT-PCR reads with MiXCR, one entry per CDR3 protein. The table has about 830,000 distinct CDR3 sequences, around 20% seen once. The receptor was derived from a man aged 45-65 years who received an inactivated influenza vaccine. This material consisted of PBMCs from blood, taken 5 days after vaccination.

The CDR3 sequence is CASSYSTRVETQYF. Written as DNA, the CDR3 is TGTGCCAGCAGTTACTCGACCAGGGTGGAGACCCAGTACTTC. The chain has TRBV6-2 or TRBV6-3 and TRBJ2-5, with D maybe TRBD1 (5 bases). Germline V lookup: CDR1 MNHEY, CDR2 SVGEGT. V was clipped by 0 bases and J by 5 bases, with 10 bases between them. This CDR3 has 14 residues.